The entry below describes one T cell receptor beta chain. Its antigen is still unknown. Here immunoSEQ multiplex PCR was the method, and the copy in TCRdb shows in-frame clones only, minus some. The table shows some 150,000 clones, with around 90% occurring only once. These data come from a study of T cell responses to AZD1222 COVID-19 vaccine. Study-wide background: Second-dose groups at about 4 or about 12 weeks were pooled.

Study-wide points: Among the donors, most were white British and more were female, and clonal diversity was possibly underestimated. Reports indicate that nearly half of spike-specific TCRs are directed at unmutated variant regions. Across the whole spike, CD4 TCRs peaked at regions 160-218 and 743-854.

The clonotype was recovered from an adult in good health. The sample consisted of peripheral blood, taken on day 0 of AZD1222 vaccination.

The CDR3 DNA reads as TGTGCCAGTAGTGTAAACAGGGGCCGGACTGAAGCTTTCTTT. Protein product: CASSVNRGRTEAFF. The rearrangement uses TRBV19 and TRBJ1-1; 7 bases match TRBD1. The CDR3 spans 14 residues. Germline V gene sequence: CDR1 LNHDA, CDR2 SQIVND (reference sequence). The J segment lost 5 bases and the V segment lost 5 bases, leaving 8 bases of the junction unmatched.